This T cell receptor beta chain is from a study of blood T cell repertoires in COVID-19. Clones were sequenced by immunoSEQ multiplex PCR, and TCRdb holds only the in-frame ones, with some missing. This sample yields around 87,000 clones, of which about 89% are seen a single time; approximately 8.9% belongs to the top ten. Germline V gene data show CDR1 as MGHRA and CDR2 as YSYEKL. V shed 0 bases and J shed 6 bases, with 12 bases lying between them. The CDR3 spans 15 residues. Sequenced material: peripheral blood. The TCR comes from a middle-aged man with acute or convalescent COVID-19. This sequence joins TRBV4-1 and TRBJ1-3; TRBD1 might be the D (5 bases). CDR3 in amino acids: CASSQDGGTVNTIYF. CDR3 DNA sequence: TGCGCCAGCAGCCAAGATGGGGGGACGGTAAACACCATATATTTT.